These T cell receptor beta chains were read from a single sample in a study of technical replicates of blood from several donors. Data came from immunoSEQ multiplex PCR; TCRdb stores just in-frame clones and leaves some out. The sample includes approximately 100,000 clones, nearly 96% of them seen just once. Input material: T cells isolated from PBMCs. Receptor source: a human donor in good health. Both conserved end residues are part of each CDR3. D genes are given only for firm matches. For some rows the clone size is stated as once, few or many, or as a class when expanded; others skip it.

D	J	V	size	DNA	CDR3
-	TRBJ1-2	TRBV2	-	TGTGCCAGCAGTGAAATATCTTTTTATGGCTACACCTTC	CASSEISFYGYTF
-	TRBJ2-1	TRBV10-1	-	TGCGCCAGCAGTGAGTCCGCGGGACCTTACAATGAGCAGTTCTTC	CASSESAGPYNEQFF
TRBD1	TRBJ1-1	TRBV5-5	-	TGTGCCAGCAGCCGAGGGACAGGGGAAGCTTTCTTT	CASSRGTGEAFF
-	TRBJ2-5	TRBV14	-	TGTGCCAGCAGCCACGGGGAGCCTTACCAAGAGACCCAGTACTTC	CASSHGEPYQETQYF
TRBD1	TRBJ1-5	TRBV5-6	-	TGTGCCAGCAGCCTGGGACAGCTATTGAATCAGCCCCAGCATTTT	CASSLGQLLNQPQHF
-	TRBJ2-5	TRBV28	-	TGTGCCAGCAGCTCGACAGTGGGGGCTTGGGAGACCCAGTACTTC	CASSSTVGAWETQYF
TRBD1	TRBJ1-4	TRBV5-1	-	TGCGCCAGCAGCTTGGGATGGACAGGGTCGACTAATGAAAAACTGTTTTTT	CASSLGWTGSTNEKLFF
-	TRBJ1-1	TRBV7-9	-	TGTGCCAGCAGCTTACAGGAGAACACTGAAGCTTTCTTT	CASSLQENTEAFF
TRBD2	TRBJ2-1	TRBV7-6	-	TGTGCCAGCAGCTTATCTAGCGGGAGTCCCAATGAGCAGTTCTTC	CASSLSSGSPNEQFF
-	TRBJ1-5	TRBV6-1	-	TGTGCCAGCAGTGAATTTGGTAAGAGTCAGCCCCAGCATTTT	CASSEFGKSQPQHF
-	TRBJ2-2	TRBV2	-	TGTGCCAGCAGTGAAGCATCGGGGGAGCTGTTTTTT	CASSEASGELFF
TRBD2	TRBJ2-1	TRBV27	-	TGTGCCAGCAGTTTAACTTATTTGAGCGGGGGCCAATACAATGAGCAGTTCTTC	CASSLTYLSGGQYNEQFF
-	TRBJ2-5	TRBV30	-	TGTGCCTGGAGTTCTGGCCTAGCCGGGGAGACCCAGTACTTC	CAWSSGLAGETQYF
TRBD1	TRBJ2-3	TRBV29-1	-	TGCAGCGCGACAGGGAGCACAGATACGCAGTATTTT	CSATGSTDTQYF
TRBD1	TRBJ2-7	TRBV19	-	TGTGCCAGTATTCCGACAGGGGGCTCGTCGGGCGAGCAGTACTTC	CASIPTGGSSGEQYF
TRBD2	TRBJ2-1	TRBV19	-	TGTGCCAGTTCGGGACTAGCGGGAGCAGTTGAGCAGTTCTTC	CASSGLAGAVEQFF
TRBD1	TRBJ2-3	TRBV5-1	-	TGCGCCAGCAGCCAGGGACAGACTAGCACAGATACGCAGTATTTT	CASSQGQTSTDTQYF
-	TRBJ2-1	TRBV19	few	TGTGCCAAGATGGCCGATGAGCAGTTCTTC	CAKMADEQFF
-	TRBJ1-1	TRBV19	-	TGTGCCAGTGGGGACACAGTAAACACTGAAGCTTTCTTT	CASGDTVNTEAFF
TRBD2	TRBJ2-1	TRBV6-6	-	TGTGCCAGCAGTTACTCTGGACTAGTATCCCACAATGAGCAGTTCTTC	CASSYSGLVSHNEQFF
-	TRBJ1-2	TRBV27	-	TGTGCCAGCAGTGCCACAGGGCGCTATGGCTACACCTTC	CASSATGRYGYTF
-	TRBJ2-2	TRBV7-3	-	TGTGCCAGCAGCCCCTCAGGGCCCCAGGCCACCGGGGAGCTGTTTTTT	CASSPSGPQATGELFF
TRBD1	TRBJ2-6	TRBV5-4	-	TGTGCCAGCAGCCAGGGACAGGGGGCGTCTGGGGCCAACGTCCTGACTTTC	CASSQGQGASGANVLTF
TRBD2	TRBJ2-3	TRBV5-1	-	TGCGCCAGCAGGTTTAGCGGGAACCCAACAGATACGCAGTATTTT	CASRFSGNPTDTQYF
-	TRBJ2-7	TRBV19	-	TGTGCCAGTAGTATAGATTGGCAGATACCCCCGTTCGAGCAGTACTTC	CASSIDWQIPPFEQYF
TRBD1	TRBJ1-1	TRBV19	-	TGTGCCAGTAGTATAGTAAGGGCAGGGGGGATTAGAACTGAAGCTTTCTTT	CASSIVRAGGIRTEAFF
-	TRBJ1-2	TRBV11-2	-	TGTGCCAGCAGCTTAGTTGACAATTTCGGCTACACCTTC	CASSLVDNFGYTF
TRBD2	TRBJ2-1	TRBV7-9	once	TGTGCCAGCAGCTTATCAGCAGCGGGAGTATTTAATGAGCAGTTCTTC	CASSLSAAGVFNEQFF
-	TRBJ2-7	TRBV9	-	TGTGCCAGCTCCGGGGAGATGCGATACGAGCAGTACTTC	CASSGEMRYEQYF
-	TRBJ2-7	TRBV4-1	-	TGCGCCAGCAGCCACTCCGACAGTACCAACCGGTACGAGCAGTACTTC	CASSHSDSTNRYEQYF
TRBD1	TRBJ1-2	TRBV5-1	-	TGCGCCAGCAGCCCGGGGGACAGGCCTAACTATGGCTACACCTTC	CASSPGDRPNYGYTF
TRBD1	TRBJ1-2	TRBV7-9	-	TGTGCCAGCAGCTTTGGACAGGGGGCGCGCGGCTACACCTTC	CASSFGQGARGYTF
-	TRBJ1-1	TRBV6-5	-	TGTGCCAGCAGTTACTCGACTTCGCACACTGAAGCTTTCTTT	CASSYSTSHTEAFF
-	TRBJ2-1	TRBV19	-	TGTGCCAGTAGTATAGCCCCCACGACTTACAATGAGCAGTTCTTC	CASSIAPTTYNEQFF
TRBD1	TRBJ2-1	TRBV19	-	TGTGCCAGTAGGACCGGGACAGGGCGGTACAATGAGCAGTTCTTC	CASRTGTGRYNEQFF
TRBD1	TRBJ2-7	TRBV11-3	-	TGTGCCAGCAGCTTAGGGGGTCGGGACAGCGGCGAGCAGTACTTC	CASSLGGRDSGEQYF
-	TRBJ1-2	TRBV12-5	-	TGTGCTAGTGGCCTGTACAGGGTTAGTGGCTACACCTTC	CASGLYRVSGYTF
-	TRBJ1-2	TRBV4-1	-	TGCGCCAGCAGCGGAGCACTCGGTGACTATGGCTACACCTTC	CASSGALGDYGYTF
TRBD2	TRBJ2-1	TRBV28	-	TGTGCCAGCAGGCCAGGGACTAGCTTCTGGAGTGAGCAGTTCTTC	CASRPGTSFWSEQFF
-	TRBJ1-6	TRBV6-6	-	TGTGCCAGCAGTTACGTCCAGGGGAACTCACCCCTCCACTTT	CASSYVQGNSPLHF
-	TRBJ2-5	TRBV7-3	once	TGTGCCAGCAGCTTAAATTCAGGGTCCTTAGAGACCCAGTACTTC	CASSLNSGSLETQYF
TRBD1	TRBJ2-7	TRBV4-2	-	TGTGCCAGCAGCCAACCCGGGACAGGGGACGAGCAGTACTTC	CASSQPGTGDEQYF
-	TRBJ1-1	TRBV18	-	TGTGCCAGCTCACCTTCGATGGACAGGAACACTGAAGCTTTCTTT	CASSPSMDRNTEAFF
-	TRBJ1-3	TRBV6-6	-	TGTGCCAGCAAGGGGGGGGGAGCTGGAAACACCATATATTTT	CASKGGGAGNTIYF